This record covers a single T cell receptor beta chain. Its antigen is still unknown. The length of the CDR3 is 15 residues. V was pared by 3 bases and J by 1 base, with 13 bases between. Germline V gene lookup returns CDR1 SGHNT and CDR2 YYREEE (reference sequence). These data originate in a study of beta chain features in type 1 diabetes. Via CD45RO/CCR7/CD25/CD127/CD95/CD27, cells of the CD4+ naive, central memory, regulatory and stem cell-like memory subsets were sorted. Expressed TCRB transcripts got sequenced, as all isolated RNA was reverse transcribed. TCRdb keeps only in-frame clones here, not all; method: immunoSEQ multiplex PCR. Here the sample spans around 340,000 clones, roughly a tenth being singletons. Broader study findings: Researchers report that Type 1 diabetes patients had moderately but significantly shorter TCRB CDR3s across all four CD4+ subsets.

Source material: central memory CD4+ T cells from blood. This chain connects TRBV5-4 to TRBJ1-1; D gene ambiguous. This receptor was obtained from a man under 40 with type 1 diabetes. The CDR3 DNA reads TGTGCCAGCAGCTCGGAGGTACGGACGAACACTGAAGCTTTCTTT. Translating it yields CASSSEVRTNTEAFF.